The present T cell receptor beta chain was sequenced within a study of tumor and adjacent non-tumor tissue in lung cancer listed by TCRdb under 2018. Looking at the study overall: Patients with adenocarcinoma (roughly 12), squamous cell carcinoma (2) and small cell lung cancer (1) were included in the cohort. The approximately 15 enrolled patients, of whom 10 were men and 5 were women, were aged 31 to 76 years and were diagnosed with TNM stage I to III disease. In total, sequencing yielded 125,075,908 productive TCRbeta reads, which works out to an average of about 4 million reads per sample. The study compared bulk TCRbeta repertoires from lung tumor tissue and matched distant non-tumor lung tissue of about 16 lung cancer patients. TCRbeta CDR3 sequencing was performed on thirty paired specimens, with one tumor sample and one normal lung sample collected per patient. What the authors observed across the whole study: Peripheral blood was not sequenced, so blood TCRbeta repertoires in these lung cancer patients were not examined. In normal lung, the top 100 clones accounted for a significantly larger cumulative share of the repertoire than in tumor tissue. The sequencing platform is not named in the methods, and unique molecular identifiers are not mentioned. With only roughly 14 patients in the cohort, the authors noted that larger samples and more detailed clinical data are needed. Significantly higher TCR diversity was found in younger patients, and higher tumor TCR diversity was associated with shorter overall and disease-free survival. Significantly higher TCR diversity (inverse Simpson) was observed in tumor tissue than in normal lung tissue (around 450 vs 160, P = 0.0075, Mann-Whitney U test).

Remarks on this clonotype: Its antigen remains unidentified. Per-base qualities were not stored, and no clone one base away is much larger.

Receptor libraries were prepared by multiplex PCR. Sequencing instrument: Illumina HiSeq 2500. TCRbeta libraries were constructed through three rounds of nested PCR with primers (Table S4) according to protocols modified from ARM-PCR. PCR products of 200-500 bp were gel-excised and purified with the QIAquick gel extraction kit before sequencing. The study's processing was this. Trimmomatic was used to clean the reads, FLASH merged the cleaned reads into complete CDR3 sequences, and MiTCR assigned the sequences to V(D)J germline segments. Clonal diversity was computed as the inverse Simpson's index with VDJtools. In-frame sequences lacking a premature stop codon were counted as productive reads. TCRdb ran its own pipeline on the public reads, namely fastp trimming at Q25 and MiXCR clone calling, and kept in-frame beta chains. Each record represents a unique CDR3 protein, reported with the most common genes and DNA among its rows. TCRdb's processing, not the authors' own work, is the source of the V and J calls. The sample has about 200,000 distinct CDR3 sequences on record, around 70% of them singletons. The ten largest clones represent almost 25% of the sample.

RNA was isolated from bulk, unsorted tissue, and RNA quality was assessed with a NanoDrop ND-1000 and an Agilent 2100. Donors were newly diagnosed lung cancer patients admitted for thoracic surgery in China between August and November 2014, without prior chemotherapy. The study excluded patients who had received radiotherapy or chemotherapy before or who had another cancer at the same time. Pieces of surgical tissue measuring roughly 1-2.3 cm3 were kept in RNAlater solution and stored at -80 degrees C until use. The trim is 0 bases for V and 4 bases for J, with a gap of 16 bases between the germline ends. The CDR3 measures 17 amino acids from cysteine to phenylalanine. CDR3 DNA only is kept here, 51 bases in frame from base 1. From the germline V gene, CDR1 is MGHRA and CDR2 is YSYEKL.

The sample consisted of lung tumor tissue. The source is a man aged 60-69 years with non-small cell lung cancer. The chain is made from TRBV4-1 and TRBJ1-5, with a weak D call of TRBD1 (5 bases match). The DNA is TGCGCCAGCAGCCAAGAGTTCACCATGGGGCGGAATCAGCCCCAGCATTTT. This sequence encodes CASSQEFTMGRNQPQHF.